The 22 T cell receptor beta chains below were found in one sample sequenced in a study of CD8 T cells in ankylosing spondylitis. One entry per CDR3 protein results from TCRdb running MiXCR on the 5' RACE reads. The data contain under 15,000 distinct CDR3 sequences, approximately 3% of them singletons. What was sequenced was blood, either unsorted or a sorted T cell fraction (not recorded which). The receptors derive from a male donor with ankylosing spondylitis or in good health (not recorded which).

This clonotype was seen at least ten times. V gene TRBV9 combines with J gene TRBJ1-5; 10 positions match TRBD1. The CDR3 sequence is 15 residues long. V lost 3 bases, J lost 6 bases, and 6 bases stayed unmatched. CDR1 and CDR2 (germline): SGDLS, YYNGEE. The CDR3 here is CASSAGQGISQPQHF. Written as DNA, the CDR3 is TGTGCCAGCAGCGCGGGACAGGGGATAAGTCAGCCCCAGCATTTT.

Concerning this clonotype itself: A read error may produce the germline difference seen at one junction end. The V gene is TRBV9, the J gene TRBJ1-1; 7 bases map to TRBD1. From germline, CDR1 is SGDLS and CDR2 YYNGEE. This CDR3 has 15 residues. CDR3 sequence reads: CSSSAKTGRIPDAFF. Written as DNA, the CDR3 is TGTTCCAGCAGCGCCAAGACAGGGCGGATCCCTGACGCTTTCTTT.

This clonotype was picked up many times. The chain is built from TRBV9 and TRBJ2-5; perhaps TRBD2 as D (5 bases). The CDR3 is 14 residues long. Trimming took 2 bases from V and 5 from J, leaving 13 bases between them. Germline CDR1 reads SGDLS; CDR2 reads YYNGEE. As DNA, the CDR3 is TGTGCCAGCAGCGTTACCGGGGTGCTCGAGACCCAGTACTTC. Its translation: CASSVTGVLETQYF.

This clonotype was recorded at least ten times. The rearrangement uses TRBV9 and TRBJ2-7; 7 positions agree with TRBD1. Germline V lookup: CDR1 SGDLS, CDR2 YYNGEE. The CDR3 contains 15 residues. V shed 5 bases and J 0 bases; nucleotides not matched to a gene: 8. The chain's CDR3 is CASSRQGGSSYEQYF. As DNA, the CDR3 is TGTGCCAGCAGTCGACAGGGTGGGAGCTCCTACGAGCAGTACTTC. The variable domain in full, with the rest retrieved from reference TRBV9 and TRBJ2-7, is DSGVTQTPKHLITATGQRVTLRCSPRSGDLSVYWYQQSLDQGLQFLIQYYNGEERAKGNILERFSAQQFPDLHSELNLSSLELGDSALYFCASSRQGGSSYEQYFGPGTRLTVT.

This clonotype was found many times. The J gene is TRBJ1-4, the V gene TRBV9, with 7 positions matching TRBD1. The CDR3 spans 14 residues. The germline CDR1 and CDR2 sequences are SGDLS and YYNGEE. J lost 5 bases, V lost 3 bases, and 4 bases had no gene match. The CDR3 nucleotides read TGTGCCAGCAGCGACGGGACAGTAAATGAAAAACTGTTTTTT. It codes for CASSDGTVNEKLFF.

Ten or more counts support this clonotype. The V and J genes are TRBV9 and TRBJ2-7; TRBD1 is a possible D gene (5 bases). This CDR3 spans 15 amino acids. Germline assignment: CDR1 SGDLS and CDR2 YYNGEE. The germline V and J ends were trimmed by 0 bases and 4 bases, with 14 bases remaining between them. For the CDR3, the DNA is TGTGCCAGCAGCGTAGGGCCAGGGAATCAGTACGAGCAGTACTTC. Protein sequence: CASSVGPGNQYEQYF.

Ten or more counts support this clonotype. CDR3 sequence reads: CASSLSGGLNEKLFF. CDR3 bases: TGTGCCAGCAGCCTCTCGGGGGGATTGAATGAAAAACTGTTTTTT. V and J are TRBV9 and TRBJ1-4; tentatively, D is TRBD1 (5 bases). The CDR3 has 15 residues. Trimming took off 4 bases at V and 5 bases at J, with 15 bases between the two ends. Germline V gene lookup returns CDR1 SGDLS and CDR2 YYNGEE.

This clonotype is medium-sized by share. CDR3 coding DNA: TGTGCCAGCAGCGGCCTGGAGGTTCGGGATACGCAGTATTTT. This sequence encodes CASSGLEVRDTQYF. The J gene is TRBJ2-3, the V gene TRBV9; D is perhaps TRBD2 (5 bases). Per the germline V gene, CDR1 is SGDLS and CDR2 is YYNGEE. Trimming pared 3 bases from V and 6 bases from J, leaving 14 bases between. The CDR3 sequence is 14 residues long.

This clonotype has at least ten counts. This rearrangement joins TRBV9 to TRBJ2-3, with D possibly matching TRBD2 (6 bases). The V gene's germline CDR1 is SGDLS and CDR2 YYNGEE. V was shortened by 4 bases and J by 3 bases, with 18 bases between the two germline ends. The CDR3 has 16 amino acids. The CDR3 is CASSRRAGGHTDTQYF. In DNA, the CDR3 is TGTGCCAGCAGCCGCCGAGCGGGCGGGCATACAGATACGCAGTATTTT.

This clonotype was seen repeatedly, ten times or more. The chain links TRBV9 to TRBJ1-1; D ambiguous. Germline CDR1 SGDLS, CDR2 YYNGEE. The germline V and J ends were trimmed by 3 bases and 10 bases, with 13 bases remaining between them. This CDR3 region has 12 residues. In DNA form, the CDR3 reads TGTGCCAGCAGCGCCACCGGGGAGGTAGCTTTCTTT. Amino acids: CASSATGEVAFF. The variable domain in full, completed from reference TRBV9 and TRBJ1-1, reads DSGVTQTPKHLITATGQRVTLRCSPRSGDLSVYWYQQSLDQGLQFLIQYYNGEERAKGNILERFSAQQFPDLHSELNLSSLELGDSALYFCASSATGEVAFFGQGTRLTVV.

This clonotype was detected many times. The V and J genes are TRBV9 and TRBJ2-3, with a weak D call TRBD2 (6 bases). This CDR3 has 15 residues. Germline values: CDR1 SGDLS, CDR2 YYNGEE. V lost 3 bases to trimming and J lost 1 base, with 12 bases between them. CDR3 coding DNA: TGTGCCAGCAGCGGGGGACTCGGCGGCACAGATACGCAGTATTTT. Protein product: CASSGGLGGTDTQYF. The full variable domain, in which reference TRBV9 and TRBJ2-3 provide the parts outside the CDR3, is DSGVTQTPKHLITATGQRVTLRCSPRSGDLSVYWYQQSLDQGLQFLIQYYNGEERAKGNILERFSAQQFPDLHSELNLSSLELGDSALYFCASSGGLGGTDTQYFGPGTRLTVL.

This clonotype has a count of ten or more. This chain connects TRBV21-1 to TRBJ2-1. TRBV21-1 is labeled a pseudogene. The CDR3 totals 10 residues. The CDR3, as DNA: TGTGCCAGATACCATCGGACCCGGTTCTTC. Translated, it gives CARYHRTRFF.

There are many counts of this clonotype. The J gene is TRBJ2-7, the V gene TRBV9; tentatively, D is TRBD1 (6 bases). Trimming left V 4 bases short and J 2 bases short, with 13 bases between. The germline V gene encodes CDR1 SGDLS and CDR2 YYNGEE. CDR3 length: 14 residues. This CDR3 reads CASSPGDTPYEQYF. The CDR3 DNA is TGTGCCAGCAGCCCAGGGGACACCCCCTACGAGCAGTACTTC.

Many counts were recorded for this clonotype. The chain combines TRBV9 with TRBJ2-1; D is unresolved. Trimming removed 4 bases at V and 9 bases at J, with 17 bases between. Germline V lookup: CDR1 SGDLS, CDR2 YYNGEE. This CDR3 spans 14 amino acids. CDR3 loop: CASSLAPLVSEQFF. The DNA of the CDR3 is TGTGCCAGCAGCCTCGCCCCGTTGGTTTCTGAGCAGTTCTTC.

This clonotype was observed many times. The chain carries TRBV9 and TRBJ1-1, with D perhaps TRBD1 (5 bases). V lost 2 bases, J lost 3 bases, and 17 bases lay in between. CDR3 length: 16 residues. Germline V gene lookup returns CDR1 SGDLS and CDR2 YYNGEE. The CDR3 nucleotides are TGTGCCAGCAGCGTTGGGGGGAGGGACGGGGACACTGAAGCTTTCTTT. It codes for CASSVGGRDGDTEAFF.

This clonotype appeared many times. CDR3 loop: CASSSRLGLNTGELFF. The CDR3 coding sequence is TGTGCCAGCAGCTCCAGATTGGGGCTGAACACCGGGGAGCTGTTTTTT. The genes are TRBV9 and TRBJ2-2; D is perhaps TRBD1 (5 bases). The CDR3 has 16 amino acids. Germline CDR1 and CDR2: SGDLS and YYNGEE. V lost 4 bases to trimming and J lost 1 base, with 14 bases between them.

This clonotype has at least ten counts. The rearrangement joins TRBV9 to TRBJ2-2; D is ambiguous. The CDR3 runs to 13 residues. Trimming shortened V by 5 bases and J by 5 bases, and 10 bases separated the two germline ends. Germline V lookup: CDR1 SGDLS, CDR2 YYNGEE. The CDR3 spells CASRDEATGELFF. CDR3 nucleotide sequence: TGTGCCAGCAGGGACGAAGCAACCGGGGAGCTGTTTTTT.

This clonotype was counted many times. The V gene is TRBV9, the J gene TRBJ2-5, with TRBD2 identical over 11 bases. CDR3 length: 17 residues. J was trimmed by 5 bases and V by 0 bases; bases with no gene match: 9. In germline, CDR1 is SGDLS, CDR2 YYNGEE. CDR3 nucleotides: TGTGCCAGCAGCGTAGACGGTAGCGGGAGGGCCGGGGAGACCCAGTACTTC. Translated: CASSVDGSGRAGETQYF.

This clonotype was counted at least ten times. V gene TRBV9 combines with J gene TRBJ1-1, with no clear D. Deletions cut 0 bases from V and 0 bases from J, with 15 bases between. This CDR3 comprises 17 residues. CDR1 SGDLS and CDR2 YYNGEE come from the germline V gene. CDR3 nucleotide sequence: TGTGCCAGCAGCGTAGCCCCGTTATTGGGTTTGAACACTGAAGCTTTCTTT. It is translated as CASSVAPLLGLNTEAFF.

This clonotype was found many times. J is TRBJ1-1 and V is TRBV9; possibly TRBD1 for D (6 bases). Germline lookup yields CDR1 SGDLS and CDR2 YYNGEE. The CDR3 runs to 13 residues. Trimming took 4 bases from V and 4 from J, leaving 11 bases between them. CDR3 bases: TGTGCCAGCAGCTGGAGGGGGTCCACTGAAGCTTTCTTT. Encoded protein: CASSWRGSTEAFF.

There are many counts of this clonotype. CDR3 DNA sequence: TGTGCCAGCAGCGTAGGGGCCAGAGGCCAAGAGACCCAGTACTTC. It translates to CASSVGARGQETQYF. The genes are TRBV9 and TRBJ2-5; D remains ambiguous. The CDR3 sequence is 15 residues long. Germline CDR1 reads SGDLS; CDR2 reads YYNGEE. V was cut by 0 bases and J by 1 base, with 10 bases left in between.

This clonotype was observed at least ten times. V and J are TRBV9 and TRBJ2-7, with 11 bases identical to TRBD1. The CDR3 runs 15 residues. The V gene's germline CDR1 is SGDLS and CDR2 YYNGEE. V lost 3 bases, J lost 7 bases, and 9 bases stayed unmatched. The CDR3 is CASSAGQGASGEQYF. CDR3 bases: TGTGCCAGCAGCGCCGGACAGGGGGCTTCTGGGGAGCAGTACTTC.